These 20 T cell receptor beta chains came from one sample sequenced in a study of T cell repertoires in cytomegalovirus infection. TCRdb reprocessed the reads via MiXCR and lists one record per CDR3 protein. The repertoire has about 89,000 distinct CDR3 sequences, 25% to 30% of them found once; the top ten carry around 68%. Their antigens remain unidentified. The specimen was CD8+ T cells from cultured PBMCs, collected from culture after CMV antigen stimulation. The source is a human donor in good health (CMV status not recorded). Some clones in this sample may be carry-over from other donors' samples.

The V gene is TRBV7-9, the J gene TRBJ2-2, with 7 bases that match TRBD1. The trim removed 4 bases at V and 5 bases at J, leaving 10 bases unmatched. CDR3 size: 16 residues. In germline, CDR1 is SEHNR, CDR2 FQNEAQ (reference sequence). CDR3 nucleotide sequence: TGTGCCAGCAGCTCGTATGACCTACAGGGGACCGGGGAGCTGTTTTTT. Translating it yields CASSSYDLQGTGELFF.

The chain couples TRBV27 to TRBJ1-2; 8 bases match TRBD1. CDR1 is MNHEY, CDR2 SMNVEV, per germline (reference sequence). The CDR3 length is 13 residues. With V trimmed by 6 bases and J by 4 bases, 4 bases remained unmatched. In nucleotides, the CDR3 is TGTGCCAGCAGCAGGACAGGGTTCTATGGCTACACCTTC. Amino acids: CASSRTGFYGYTF.

CDR3 sequence (DNA): TGTGCCAGCCGGACAGGGGCTTCACCCCTCCACTTT. Its protein is CASRTGASPLHF. The chain links TRBV19 to TRBJ1-6; 9 nucleotides agree with TRBD1. Germline lookup yields CDR1 LNHDA and CDR2 SQIVND (reference sequence). The V and J ends lost 9 bases and 9 bases, in that order; junction bases with no gene match: 3. CDR3 length: 12 amino acids.

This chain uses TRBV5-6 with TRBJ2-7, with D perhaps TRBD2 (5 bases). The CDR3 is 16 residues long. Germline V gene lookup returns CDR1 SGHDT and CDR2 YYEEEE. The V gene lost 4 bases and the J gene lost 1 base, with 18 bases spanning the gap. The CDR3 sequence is CASSPRGNRLSYEQYF. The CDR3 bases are TGTGCCAGCAGCCCACGAGGGAACAGACTATCCTACGAGCAGTACTTC.

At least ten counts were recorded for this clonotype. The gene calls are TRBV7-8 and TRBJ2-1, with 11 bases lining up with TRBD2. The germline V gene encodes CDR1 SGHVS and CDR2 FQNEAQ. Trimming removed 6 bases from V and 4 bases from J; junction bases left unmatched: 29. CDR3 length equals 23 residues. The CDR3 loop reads CASSALPPPLAGEPQTDYNEQFF. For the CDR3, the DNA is TGTGCCAGCAGTGCACTCCCCCCCCCACTAGCGGGGGAACCCCAAACGGATTACAATGAGCAGTTCTTC.

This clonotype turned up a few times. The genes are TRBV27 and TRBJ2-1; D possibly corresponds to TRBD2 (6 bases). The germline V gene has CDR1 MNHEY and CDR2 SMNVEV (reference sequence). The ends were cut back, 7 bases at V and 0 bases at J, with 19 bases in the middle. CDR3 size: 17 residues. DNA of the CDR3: TGTGCCAGCAACCCTACCGGGACTGTTAGCTCCTACAATGAGCAGTTCTTC. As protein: CASNPTGTVSSYNEQFF.

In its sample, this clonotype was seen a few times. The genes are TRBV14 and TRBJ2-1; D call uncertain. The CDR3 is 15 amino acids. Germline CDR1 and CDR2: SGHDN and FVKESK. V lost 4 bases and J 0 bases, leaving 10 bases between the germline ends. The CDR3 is CASSPSMSSYNEQFF. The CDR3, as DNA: TGTGCCAGCAGCCCGTCTATGAGCTCCTACAATGAGCAGTTCTTC.

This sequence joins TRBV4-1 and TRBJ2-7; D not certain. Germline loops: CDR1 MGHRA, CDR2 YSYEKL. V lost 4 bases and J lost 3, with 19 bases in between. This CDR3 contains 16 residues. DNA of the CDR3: TGCGCCAGCAGCCTAATGGATTCGGGCGGATTCTACGAGCAGTACTTC. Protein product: CASSLMDSGGFYEQYF.

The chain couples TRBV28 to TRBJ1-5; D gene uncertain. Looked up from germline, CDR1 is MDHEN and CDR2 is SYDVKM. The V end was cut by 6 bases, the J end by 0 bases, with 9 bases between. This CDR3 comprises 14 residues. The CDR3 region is CASRVTHSNQPQHF. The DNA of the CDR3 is TGTGCCAGCAGAGTTACTCATAGCAATCAGCCCCAGCATTTT.

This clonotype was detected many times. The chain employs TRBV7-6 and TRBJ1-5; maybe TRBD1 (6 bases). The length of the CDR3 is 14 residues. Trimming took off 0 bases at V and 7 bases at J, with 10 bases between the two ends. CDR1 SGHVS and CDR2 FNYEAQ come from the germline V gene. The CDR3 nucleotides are TGTGCCAGCAGCTTAGCGGCGGGGGGCCAGCCCCAGCATTTT. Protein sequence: CASSLAAGGQPQHF.

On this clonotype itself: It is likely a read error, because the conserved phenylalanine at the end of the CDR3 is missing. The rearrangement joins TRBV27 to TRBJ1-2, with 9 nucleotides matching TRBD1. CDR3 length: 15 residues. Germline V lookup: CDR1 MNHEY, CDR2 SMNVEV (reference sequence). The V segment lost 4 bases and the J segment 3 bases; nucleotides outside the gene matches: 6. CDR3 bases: TGTGCCAGCAGTTCCGGGACAGGGAGGCACTATGGCTACACCTAC. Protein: CASSSGTGRHYGYTY.

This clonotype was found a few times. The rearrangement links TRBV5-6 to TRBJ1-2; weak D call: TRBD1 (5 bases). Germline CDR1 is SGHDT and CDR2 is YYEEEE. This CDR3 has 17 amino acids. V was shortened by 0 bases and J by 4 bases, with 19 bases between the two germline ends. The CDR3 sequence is CASSLAGLGRSFYGYTF. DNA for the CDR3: TGTGCCAGCAGCTTGGCGGGACTCGGGAGGAGTTTCTATGGCTACACCTTC.

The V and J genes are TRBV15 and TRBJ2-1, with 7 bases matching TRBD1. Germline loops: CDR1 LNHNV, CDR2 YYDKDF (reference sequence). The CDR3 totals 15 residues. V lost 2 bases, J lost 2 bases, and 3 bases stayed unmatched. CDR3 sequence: CATSRSGTAYNEQFF. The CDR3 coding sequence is TGTGCCACCAGCAGATCGGGGACAGCCTACAATGAGCAGTTCTTC.

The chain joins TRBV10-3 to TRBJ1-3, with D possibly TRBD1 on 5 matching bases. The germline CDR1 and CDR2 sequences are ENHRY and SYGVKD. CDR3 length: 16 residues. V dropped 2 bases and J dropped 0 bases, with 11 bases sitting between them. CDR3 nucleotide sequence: TGTGCCATCAGTGAGCCGGGGGTAAGCTCTGGAAACACCATATATTTT. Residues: CAISEPGVSSGNTIYF.

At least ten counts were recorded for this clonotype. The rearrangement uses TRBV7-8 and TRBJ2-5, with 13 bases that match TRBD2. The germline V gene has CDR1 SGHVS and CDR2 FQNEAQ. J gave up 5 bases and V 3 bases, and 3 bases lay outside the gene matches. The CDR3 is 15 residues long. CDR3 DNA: TGTGCCAGCAGCTTGACTAGCGGGGGGCGGGAGACCCAGTACTTC. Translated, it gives CASSLTSGGRETQYF.

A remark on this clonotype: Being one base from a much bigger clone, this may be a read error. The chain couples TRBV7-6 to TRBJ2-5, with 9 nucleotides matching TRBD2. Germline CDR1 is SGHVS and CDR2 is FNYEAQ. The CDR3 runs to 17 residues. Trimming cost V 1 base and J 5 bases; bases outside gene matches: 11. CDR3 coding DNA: TGTGCCAGCAGCTTAGTCCCGGGGACTAGCCGGAGGGAGACCCAGTACTTC. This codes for CASSLVPGTSRRETQYF.

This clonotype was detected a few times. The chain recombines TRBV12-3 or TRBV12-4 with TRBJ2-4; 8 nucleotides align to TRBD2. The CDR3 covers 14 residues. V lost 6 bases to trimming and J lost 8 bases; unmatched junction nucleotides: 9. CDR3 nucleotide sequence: TGTGCCAGCAGCTCGCGACTAGCGCTTGACATTCAGTACTTC. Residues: CASSSRLALDIQYF.

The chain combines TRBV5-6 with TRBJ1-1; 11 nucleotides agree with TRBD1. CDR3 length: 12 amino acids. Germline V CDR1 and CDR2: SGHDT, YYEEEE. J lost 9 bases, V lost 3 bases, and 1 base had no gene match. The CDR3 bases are TGTGCCAGCAGCTGGACAGGGGGCAAAGCTTTCTTT. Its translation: CASSWTGGKAFF.

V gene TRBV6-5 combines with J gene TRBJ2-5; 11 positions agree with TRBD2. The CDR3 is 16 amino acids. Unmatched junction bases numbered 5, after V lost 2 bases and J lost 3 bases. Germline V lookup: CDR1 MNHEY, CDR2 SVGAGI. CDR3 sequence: CASSYLAGGLEETQYF. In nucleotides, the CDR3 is TGTGCCAGCAGTTACCTAGCGGGGGGTTTAGAAGAGACCCAGTACTTC.

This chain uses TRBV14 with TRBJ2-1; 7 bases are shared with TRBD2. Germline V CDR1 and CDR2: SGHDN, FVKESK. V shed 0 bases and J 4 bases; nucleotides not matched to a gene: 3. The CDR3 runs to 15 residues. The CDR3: CASSQEGRGYNEQFF. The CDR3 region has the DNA TGTGCCAGCAGCCAAGAGGGGCGGGGGTACAATGAGCAGTTCTTC.